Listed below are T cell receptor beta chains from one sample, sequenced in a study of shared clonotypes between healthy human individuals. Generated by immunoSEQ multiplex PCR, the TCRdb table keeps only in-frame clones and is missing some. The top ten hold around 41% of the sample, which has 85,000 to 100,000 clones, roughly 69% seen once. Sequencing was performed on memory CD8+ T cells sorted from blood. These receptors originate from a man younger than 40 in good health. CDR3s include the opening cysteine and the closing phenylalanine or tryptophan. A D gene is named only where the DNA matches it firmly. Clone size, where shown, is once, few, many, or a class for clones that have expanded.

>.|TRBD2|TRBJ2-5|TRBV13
TGTGCCAGCAGCTTACGGGCTGCGTTCGGGACTAGCGGGAGGGGGGCACACAACGGAGAGACCCAGTACTTC
CASSLRAAFGTSGRGAHNGETQYF
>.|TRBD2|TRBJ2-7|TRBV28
TGTGCCAGCAGTTCTGACAGCTACTTAGCGGGAGGGCCCTACGAGCAGTACTTC
CASSSDSYLAGGPYEQYF
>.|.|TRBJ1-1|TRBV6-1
TGTGCCAGCGGAGAGGAATCGGGCACTGAAGCTTTCTTT
CASGEESGTEAFF
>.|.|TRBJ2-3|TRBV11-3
TGTGCCAGCAGCCACTCCGATTCTACAGATACGCAGTATTTT
CASSHSDSTDTQYF
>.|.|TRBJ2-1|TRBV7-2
TGTGCCAGCAGCTTCGGACCAAGCTCCTACAATGAGCAGTTCTTC
CASSFGPSSYNEQFF
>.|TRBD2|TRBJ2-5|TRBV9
TGTGCCAGCAGCCCGAGCGGGAGGGAAGAGACCCAGTACTTC
CASSPSGREETQYF
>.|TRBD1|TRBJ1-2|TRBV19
TGTGCCAGTAGTACCCTAGGGAGTGACAGGGACACCTATGGCTACACCTTC
CASSTLGSDRDTYGYTF
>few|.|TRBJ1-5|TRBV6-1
TGTGCCAGCAGTGAAGTACAGGGAAATCAGCCCCAGCATTTT
CASSEVQGNQPQHF
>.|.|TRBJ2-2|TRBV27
TGTGCCAGCACGGGGTACACCGGGGAGCTGTTTTTT
CASTGYTGELFF
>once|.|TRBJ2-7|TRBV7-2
TGTGCCAGCAGCTTAGATTGGACATCTTACGAGCAGTACTTC
CASSLDWTSYEQYF
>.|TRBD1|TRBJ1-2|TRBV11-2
TGTGCCAGCAGCCCTGGGACAGGACTCTATGGCTACACCTTC
CASSPGTGLYGYTF
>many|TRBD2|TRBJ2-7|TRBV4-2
TGTGCCAGCAGCCAAGAGGTTGGGACTAGCGGGACCGAGCAGTACTTC
CASSQEVGTSGTEQYF
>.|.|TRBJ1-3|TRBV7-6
TGTGCCAGCAGCCCTATAAGTGGGGTGCGGCGGTTCGGGTCTGGAAACACCATATATTTT
CASSPISGVRRFGSGNTIYF
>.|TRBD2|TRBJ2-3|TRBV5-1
TGCGCCAGCAGATGGACTAGCGGGAGCACAGATACGCAGTATTTT
CASRWTSGSTDTQYF
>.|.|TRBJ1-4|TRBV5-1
TGCGCCAGCAGCTTGGAGTTTGGGGGGGAAAATGAAAAACTGTTTTTT
CASSLEFGGENEKLFF
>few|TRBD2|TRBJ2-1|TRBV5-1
TGCGCCAGCACCCCCTACGGGGGGACGTTATCTGAGCAGTTCTTC
CASTPYGGTLSEQFF
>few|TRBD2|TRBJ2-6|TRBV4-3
TGCGCCAGCGGCAGGTCGGGAGGGACTGGGGCCAACGTCCTGACTTTC
CASGRSGGTGANVLTF
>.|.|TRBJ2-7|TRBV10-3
TGTGCCATCAGTGTTGTCTCCTACGAGCAGTACTTC
CAISVVSYEQYF